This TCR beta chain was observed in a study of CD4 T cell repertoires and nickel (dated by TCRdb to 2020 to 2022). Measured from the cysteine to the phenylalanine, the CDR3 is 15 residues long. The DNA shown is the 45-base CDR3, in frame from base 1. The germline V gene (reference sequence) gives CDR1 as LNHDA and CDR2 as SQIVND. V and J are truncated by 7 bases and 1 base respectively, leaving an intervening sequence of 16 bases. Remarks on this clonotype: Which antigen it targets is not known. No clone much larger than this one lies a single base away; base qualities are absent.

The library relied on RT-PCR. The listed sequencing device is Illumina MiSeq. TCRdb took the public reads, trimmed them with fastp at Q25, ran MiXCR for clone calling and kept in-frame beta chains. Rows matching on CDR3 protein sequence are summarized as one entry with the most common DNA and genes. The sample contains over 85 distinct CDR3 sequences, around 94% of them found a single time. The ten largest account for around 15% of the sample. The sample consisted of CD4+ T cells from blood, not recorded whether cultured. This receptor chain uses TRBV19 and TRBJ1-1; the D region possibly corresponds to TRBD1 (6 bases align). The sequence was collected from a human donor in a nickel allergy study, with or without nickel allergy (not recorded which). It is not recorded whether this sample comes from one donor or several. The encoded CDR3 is CASTDRGRRNTEAFF. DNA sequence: TGTGCCAGTACCGATAGGGGGAGGAGGAACACTGAAGCTTTCTTT.